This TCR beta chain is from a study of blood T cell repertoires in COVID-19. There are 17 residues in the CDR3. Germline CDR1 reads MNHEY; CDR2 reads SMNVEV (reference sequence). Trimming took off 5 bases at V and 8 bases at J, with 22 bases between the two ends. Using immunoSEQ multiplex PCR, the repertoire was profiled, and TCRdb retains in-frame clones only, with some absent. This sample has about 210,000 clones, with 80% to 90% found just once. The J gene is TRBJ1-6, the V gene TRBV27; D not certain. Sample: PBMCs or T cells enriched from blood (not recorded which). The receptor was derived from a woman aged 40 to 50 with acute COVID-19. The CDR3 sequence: CASSRSGTMMRYSPLHF. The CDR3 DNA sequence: TGTGCCAGCAGTCGGTCGGGAACAATGATGCGGTATTCACCCCTCCACTTT.